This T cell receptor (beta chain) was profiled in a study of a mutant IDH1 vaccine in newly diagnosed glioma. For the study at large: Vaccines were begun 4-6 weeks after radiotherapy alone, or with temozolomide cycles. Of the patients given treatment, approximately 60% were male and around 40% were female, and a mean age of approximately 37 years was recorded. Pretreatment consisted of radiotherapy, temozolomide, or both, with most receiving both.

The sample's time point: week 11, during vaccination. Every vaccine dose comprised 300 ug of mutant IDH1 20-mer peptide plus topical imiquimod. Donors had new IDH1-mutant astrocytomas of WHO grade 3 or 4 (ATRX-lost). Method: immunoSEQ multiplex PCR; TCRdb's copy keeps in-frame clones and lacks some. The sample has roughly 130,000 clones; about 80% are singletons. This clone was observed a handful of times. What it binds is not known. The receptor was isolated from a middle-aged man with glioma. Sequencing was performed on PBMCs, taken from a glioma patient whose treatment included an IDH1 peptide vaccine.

CDR3 DNA sequence: TGTGCCATCCGAACCCCGGGACCTTGGGATCAGCCCCAGCATTTT. Amino acid sequence: CAIRTPGPWDQPQHF. The J gene is TRBJ1-5, the V gene TRBV28, with D possibly TRBD1 on 5 matching bases. The CDR3 sequence is 15 residues long. Germline CDR1 MDHEN, CDR2 SYDVKM. V lost 10 bases and J lost 5, with 21 bases in between.